The 2 T cell receptor beta chains given below trace back to one sample, sequenced in a study of blood T cells in healthy people across ages. It was with a sample-barcoded 5' primer and a J-beta primer mix that a second PCR of about 6 to 11 cycles was run. One entry per CDR3 protein, called by TCRdb with MiXCR from the 5' RACE reads. The sample consists of 1 million or so distinct CDR3 sequences, more than 35% of them appearing once. Sequenced material: blood. The receptors were sampled from a woman in her fifties or sixties in good health.

Here the CDR3 reads CASSHSFTDTQYF. As DNA, the CDR3 is TGTGCCAGCAGCCACTCATTCACAGATACGCAGTATTTT. The chain carries TRBV5-6 and TRBJ2-3; the D is unclear. V lost 4 bases to trimming and J lost 2 bases, with 8 bases between them. Germline values: CDR1 SGHDT, CDR2 YYEEEE. This CDR3 spans 13 amino acids.

This clonotype showed up just a few times. This sequence joins TRBV25-1 and TRBJ2-7; D is unresolved. There are 14 residues in the CDR3. Per the germline V gene, CDR1 is MGHDK and CDR2 is SYGVNS. V was clipped by 3 bases and J by 3 bases, with 12 bases between them. The CDR3, as DNA: TGTGCCAGCAGTGATACTGGAGTTCTCTACGAGCAGTACTTC. It codes for CASSDTGVLYEQYF.